Sequencing of this T cell receptor beta chain was carried out in a study of blood T cells in healthy people across ages (dated by TCRdb to the mid-2010s). The study in broad terms: In model experiments, template switching captured about one uniquely barcoded TCR beta cDNA molecule for every two T cells. Donors were grouped into four age groups: young (average approximately 16 years), middle-aged (roughly 38), aged (about 59) and long-lived (approximately 82). To track age-related changes in TCR beta repertoire diversity, the study relied on deep sequencing normalized with unique cDNA molecular identifiers. The study analyzed two additional independent replicas of 1 million unique cDNA reads from the same blood draw for two donors, one aged 18 to 29 and one aged 80 or older. To avoid experimental bias, donors of different ages were spread randomly across the sequencing lanes. Overall study results and their limits: Estimates of total diversity from one million sequenced T cells were regarded as lower bounds and underestimates. Donor CMV infection status was unknown, potentially confounding age-related changes in expanded clonotypes. The long-lived group showed more naive CD4+ T cells, fewer expanded clones and increased TCR diversity than the aged group, suggesting age selection. Observed TCR beta diversity correlated strongly with the percentage of naive T cells measured by flow cytometry. Bulk unsorted PBMC profiling prevented conclusive comparison of naive and antigen-experienced compartments. As age increased, observed TCR beta diversity per million T cells dropped in a roughly linear way, and a significant reduction was already evident by age approximately 40.

The library was prepared using 5' RACE. Reads for this sample came from an Illumina HiSeq 2500. A second PCR of roughly 7 to 11 cycles was run with a J-beta primer mix and a sample-barcoded 5' primer. A template-switch 5' adaptor carrying 12 random nucleotides introduced a unique molecular identifier onto each TCR beta cDNA molecule. At least 2.5 million CDR3-containing paired-end reads were obtained from each sample. First-strand cDNA was synthesized from all RNA with the Mint cDNA synthesis kit, primed by a TRBC-specific oligonucleotide. After uracil-DNA glycosylase treatment, a first 18-cycle PCR used universal primers M1SS and BC2_uni_R on all cDNA. On the study's bioinformatics: For normalization, 1 million high-quality reads were randomly selected from each sample, with every read carrying a distinct molecular identifier. Reads sharing molecular identifiers were discarded rather than binned into consensus sequences. MiTCR, run with a Q25 quality threshold and the strictest error-elimination algorithm, handled CDR3 identification, clonotype clustering and error correction. A nonparametric unseen species model with Euler transformation was used to estimate lower-bound total TCR beta diversity. The raw public data were reprocessed by TCRdb itself: fastp quality trimming at Q25, MiXCR clonotype calling, in-frame beta chains only. Rows matching on CDR3 protein sequence are summarized as one entry with the most common DNA and genes. The authors' filters were not applied to this entry. Present in this sample are hundreds of thousands of distinct CDR3 sequences, more than 20% of which were seen just once. The ten top clones hold 3% to 4.5% of the sample.

Comment on this clonotype: The clone's antigen remains unknown. Base qualities are missing; no much larger clone stands one base away.

The donors were roughly 38 Caucasian individuals from Russia, aged 6 to 90 years, who were systemically healthy. Each donor gave around 9.8 milliliters of peripheral blood, collected into EDTA-treated Vacutainer tubes. Ficoll-Paque density-gradient centrifugation was used to isolate PBMCs, with at least 6 million per sample. Trizol reagent was used to extract total RNA from PBMCs, with at least 5.5 micrograms per sample. Naive CD45RAhigh/CD27high T cell percentages were measured by flow cytometry on a PBMC aliquot from every donor. Taken from cysteine to phenylalanine, the CDR3 has 14 residues. The entry retains the CDR3 DNA only, 42 bases that are in frame from base 1. At the junction V is shortened by 4 bases and J by 3 bases; bases outside the gene matches: 5. CDR1 and CDR2 are drawn from the germline V gene: SGHRS, YFSETQ.

The clonotype was recovered from a man aged 65-85 years in good health. Material for sequencing was blood. Recombination connected TRBV5-1 to TRBJ2-5, and 8 junctional nucleotides match TRBD2. The CDR3 region: CASSGSAGEETQYF. The DNA sequence reads TGCGCCAGCAGCGGGTCAGCGGGAGAAGAGACCCAGTACTTC.